These 7 T cell receptor beta chains came from one sample sequenced in a study of blood T cells in healthy people across ages. For the second PCR, which ran for about 6 to 11 cycles, a sample-barcoded 5' primer and a J-beta primer mix were used. One entry per CDR3 protein results from TCRdb running MiXCR on the 5' RACE reads. This table has about 760,000 distinct CDR3 sequences, more than 55% appearing once. Input material: blood. These receptors all stem from a man in his forties in good health.

V usage is TRBV5-4 and J usage is TRBJ2-1; 8 nucleotides match TRBD2. Judging by the DNA end, TRBJ2-7 fits better; the J call may be wrong. This CDR3 has 18 amino acids. Germline lookup yields CDR1 SGHNT and CDR2 YYREEE (reference sequence). The CDR3, as DNA: TGTGCCAGCAGCTTCGGGGGGGGAGCGTCGGGTTCCTACAATGAGCAGTACTTC. It translates to CASSFGGGASGSYNEQYF.

The chain links TRBV6-1 to TRBJ1-2; maybe TRBD1 (6 bases). V lost 11 bases and J 0 bases, leaving 13 bases between the germline ends. The CDR3 consists of 13 residues. CDR1 and CDR2 (germline): MNHNS, SASEGT. CDR3 protein: CAGGGTTNYGYTF. The CDR3 DNA reads TGTGCCGGGGGGGGCACTACTAACTATGGCTACACCTTC.

V and J are TRBV6-6 and TRBJ1-1; D gene unclear. V dropped 5 bases and J dropped 11 bases, with 12 bases sitting between them. This CDR3 spans 11 amino acids. Germline-derived CDR1 and CDR2 are MNHNY and SVGAGI (reference sequence). The CDR3 nucleotides are TGTGCCAGCAGTCCCGGGCCCGGGGCTTTCTTT. This translates into CASSPGPGAFF.

This clonotype has a handful of counts. The gene calls are TRBV24-1 and TRBJ2-3; 7 bases are a match to TRBD2. Germline trimming cut 3 bases from V and 2 bases from J; bases unmatched to any gene: 7. The CDR3 consists of 16 residues. The germline V gene has CDR1 KGHDR and CDR2 SFDVKD. The DNA of the CDR3 is TGTGCCACCAGTGATCCGAGCGGGAAAGCCACAGATACGCAGTATTTT. It codes for CATSDPSGKATDTQYF.

The chain carries TRBV20-1 and TRBJ2-1; the match to TRBD2 covers 7 bases. The J call may be mistaken, given a closer DNA end match to TRBJ2-7. This CDR3 region has 14 residues. Germline-derived CDR1 and CDR2 are DFQATT and SNEGSKA (reference sequence). The CDR3 region is CSATRASGTYEQYF. Here the CDR3 DNA reads TGCAGTGCTACTAGGGCTAGCGGAACCTACGAGCAGTACTTC.

This clonotype occurred a few times. This chain uses TRBV3-1 with TRBJ1-2; D gene uncertain. This CDR3 is 14 amino acids long. V was trimmed by 2 bases and J by 3 bases, leaving 10 bases between them. Germline V gene lookup returns CDR1 LGHDT and CDR2 YNNKEL (reference sequence). CDR3 nucleotide sequence: TGTGCCAGCAGCCAACGGGCAGCACACTATGGCTACACCTTC. Its protein is CASSQRAAHYGYTF.

This clonotype was seen only a few times. The V call is TRBV12-3 or TRBV12-4, the J call TRBJ2-5; 11 positions match TRBD2. J gave up 5 bases and V 10 bases, and 12 bases lay outside the gene matches. The CDR3 sequence is 15 residues long. As DNA, the CDR3 is TGTGCCATTTCCCTAGCGGGAGGAAGTTGGGAGACCCAGTACTTC. Translation gives CAISLAGGSWETQYF.